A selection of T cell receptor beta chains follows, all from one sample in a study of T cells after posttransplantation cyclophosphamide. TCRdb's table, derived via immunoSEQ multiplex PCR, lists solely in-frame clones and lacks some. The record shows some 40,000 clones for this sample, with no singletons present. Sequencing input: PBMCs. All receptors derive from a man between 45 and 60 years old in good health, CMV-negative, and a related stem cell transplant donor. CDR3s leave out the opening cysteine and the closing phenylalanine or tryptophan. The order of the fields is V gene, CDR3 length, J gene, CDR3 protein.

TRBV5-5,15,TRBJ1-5,ASSGGGFRDRGQPQH
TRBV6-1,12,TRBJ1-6,ASSEVRGGSPLH
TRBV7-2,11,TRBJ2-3,ASSLGLAGGKD
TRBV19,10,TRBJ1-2,ASNQGHYGYT
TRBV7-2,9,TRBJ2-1,ASSLLPEQF
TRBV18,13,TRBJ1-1,ASSPLTGWDTEAF
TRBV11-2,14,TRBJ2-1,ASSLGPAGTYNEQF
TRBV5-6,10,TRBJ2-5,ASSFQEETQY
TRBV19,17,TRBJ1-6,ASSPRTLTRESPGSPLH
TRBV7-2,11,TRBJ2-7,ASSITETYEQY
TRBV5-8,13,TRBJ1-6,ASSLFMGHNSPLH
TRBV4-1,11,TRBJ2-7,ASSQDLEGEQY
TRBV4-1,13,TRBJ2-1,ASSQVRLAYNEQF
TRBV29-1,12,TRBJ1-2,SVETHTVNYGYT
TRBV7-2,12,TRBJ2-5,ASSSPRGGETQY
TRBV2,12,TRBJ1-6,ASRGGRVNSPLH
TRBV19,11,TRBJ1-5,ASSRQRATAQH
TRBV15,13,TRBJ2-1,ATSREGTSADEQF
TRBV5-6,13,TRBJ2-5,ASSTGMRALETQY
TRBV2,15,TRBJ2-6,ASSLTGRLSGANVLT
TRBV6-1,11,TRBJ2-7,ASSLSSFYEQY
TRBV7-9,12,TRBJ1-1,ASSWGEGNTEAF
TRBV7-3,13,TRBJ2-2,ASSLTPTNTGELF
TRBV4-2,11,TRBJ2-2,ASSQTSTGELF
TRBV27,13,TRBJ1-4,ASSTHRATNEKLF
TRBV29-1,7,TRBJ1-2,SVDVVDT
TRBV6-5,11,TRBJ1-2,ASSQRQGDGYT
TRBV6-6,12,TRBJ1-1,ASTLTRRDTEAF
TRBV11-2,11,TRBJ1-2,ASSSPRYYGYT
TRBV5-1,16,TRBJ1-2,ASSPHWGAQKSNYGYT
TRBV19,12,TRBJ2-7,ASSMGGQYYEQY
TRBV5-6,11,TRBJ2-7,ASNRGSSYEQY
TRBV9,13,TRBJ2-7,ASSVAGVPSYEQY
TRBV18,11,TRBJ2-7,ASSPDSPYEQY
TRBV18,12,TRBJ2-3,ASSPAQGTDTQY
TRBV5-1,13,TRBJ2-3,ASSFQPGQGDTQY
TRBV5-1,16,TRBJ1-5,ASSLLWAPGQDNQPQH
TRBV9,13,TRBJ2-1,ASSATSGGANEQF